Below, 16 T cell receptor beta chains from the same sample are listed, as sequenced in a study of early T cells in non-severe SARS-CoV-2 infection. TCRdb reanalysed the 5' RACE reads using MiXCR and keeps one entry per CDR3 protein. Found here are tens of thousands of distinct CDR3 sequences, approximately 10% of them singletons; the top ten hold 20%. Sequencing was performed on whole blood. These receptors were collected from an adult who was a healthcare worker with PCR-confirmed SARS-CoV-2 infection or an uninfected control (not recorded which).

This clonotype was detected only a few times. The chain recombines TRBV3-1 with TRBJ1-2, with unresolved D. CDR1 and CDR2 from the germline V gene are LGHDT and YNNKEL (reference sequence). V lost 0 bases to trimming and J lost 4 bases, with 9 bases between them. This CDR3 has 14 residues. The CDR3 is CASSQDHTSYGYTF. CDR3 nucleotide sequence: TGTGCCAGCAGCCAAGATCACACCTCCTATGGCTACACCTTC.

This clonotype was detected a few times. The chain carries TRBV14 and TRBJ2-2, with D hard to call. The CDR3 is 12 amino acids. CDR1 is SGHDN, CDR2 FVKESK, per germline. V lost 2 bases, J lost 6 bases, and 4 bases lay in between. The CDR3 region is CASSQISGELFF. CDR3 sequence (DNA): TGTGCCAGCAGCCAAATATCCGGGGAGCTGTTTTTT.

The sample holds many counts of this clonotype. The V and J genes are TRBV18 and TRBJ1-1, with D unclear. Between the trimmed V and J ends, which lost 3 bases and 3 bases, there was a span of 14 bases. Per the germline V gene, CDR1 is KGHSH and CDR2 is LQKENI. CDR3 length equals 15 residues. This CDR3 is CASSPGPYVDTEAFF. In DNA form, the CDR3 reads TGTGCCAGCTCACCTGGGCCCTATGTGGACACTGAAGCTTTCTTT.

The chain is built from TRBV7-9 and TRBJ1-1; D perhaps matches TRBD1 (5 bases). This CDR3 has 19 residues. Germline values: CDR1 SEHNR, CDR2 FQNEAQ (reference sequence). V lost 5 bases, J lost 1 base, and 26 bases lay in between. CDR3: CASSRQSSGAYSSNTEAFF. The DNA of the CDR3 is TGTGCCAGCAGCCGACAGTCCTCCGGGGCATATTCCTCGAACACTGAAGCTTTCTTT. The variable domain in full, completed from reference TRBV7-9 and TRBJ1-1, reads DTGVSQNPRHKITKRGQNVTFRCDPISEHNRLYWYRQTLGQGPEFLTYFQNEAQLEKSRLLSDRFSAERPKGSFSTLEIQRTEQGDSAMYLCASSRQSSGAYSSNTEAFFGQGTRLTVV.

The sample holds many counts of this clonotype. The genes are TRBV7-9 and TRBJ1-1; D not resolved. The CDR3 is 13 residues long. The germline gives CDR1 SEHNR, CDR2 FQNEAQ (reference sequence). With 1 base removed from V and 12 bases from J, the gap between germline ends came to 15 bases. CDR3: CASSLEGRSTTFF. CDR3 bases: TGTGCCAGCAGCTTAGAGGGAAGGAGTACGACTTTCTTT. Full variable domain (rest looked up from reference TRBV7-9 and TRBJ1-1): DTGVSQNPRHKITKRGQNVTFRCDPISEHNRLYWYRQTLGQGPEFLTYFQNEAQLEKSRLLSDRFSAERPKGSFSTLEIQRTEQGDSAMYLCASSLEGRSTTFFGQGTRLTVV.

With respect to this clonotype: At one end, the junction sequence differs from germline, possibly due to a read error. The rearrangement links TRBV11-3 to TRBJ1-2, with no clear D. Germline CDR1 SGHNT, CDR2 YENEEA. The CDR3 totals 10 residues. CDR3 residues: CASSLGPLYF. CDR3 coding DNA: TGTGCCAGCAGCTTAGGGCCGCTCTACTTC. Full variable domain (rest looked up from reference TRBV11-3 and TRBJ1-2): EAGVVQSPRYKIIEKKQPVAFWCNPISGHNTLYWYLQNLGQGPELLIRYENEEAVDDSQLPKDRFSAERLKGVDSTLKIQPAELGDSAVYLCASSLGPLYFGSGTRLTVV.

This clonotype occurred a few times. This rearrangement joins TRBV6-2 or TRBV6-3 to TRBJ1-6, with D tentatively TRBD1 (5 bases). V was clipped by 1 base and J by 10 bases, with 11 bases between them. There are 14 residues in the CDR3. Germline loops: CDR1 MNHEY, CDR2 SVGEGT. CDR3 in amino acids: CASSYLGVSSPLHF. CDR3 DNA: TGTGCCAGCAGTTACTTAGGGGTAAGCTCACCCCTCCACTTT.

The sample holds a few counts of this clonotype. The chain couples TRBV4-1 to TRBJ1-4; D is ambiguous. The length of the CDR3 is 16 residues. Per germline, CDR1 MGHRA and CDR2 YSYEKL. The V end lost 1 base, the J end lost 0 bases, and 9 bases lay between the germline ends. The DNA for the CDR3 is TGCGCCAGCAGCCAAGTTCTGCCTGCAACTAATGAAAAACTGTTTTTT. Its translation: CASSQVLPATNEKLFF.

The CDR3 loop is CASSSRDREAFF. For the CDR3, the DNA is TGTGCCAGCAGCTCCCGGGACAGGGAAGCTTTCTTT. The gene calls are TRBV9 and TRBJ1-1; TRBD1 agrees at 8 bases. CDR1 SGDLS and CDR2 YYNGEE come from the germline V gene. CDR3 size: 12 residues. Unmatched junction bases numbered 4, after V lost 4 bases and J lost 8 bases.

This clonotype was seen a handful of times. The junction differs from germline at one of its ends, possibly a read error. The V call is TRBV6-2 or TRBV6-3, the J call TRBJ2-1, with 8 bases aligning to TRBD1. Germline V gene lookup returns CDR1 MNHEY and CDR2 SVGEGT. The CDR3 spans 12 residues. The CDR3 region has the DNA TGTGCCAGCAGTTACTCTGACAGGGGTATTACCTTC. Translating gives CASSYSDRGITF.

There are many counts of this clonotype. CDR3 sequence (DNA): TGTGCCGACGGGTGGACAGGGAGCAGCTCCTACAATGAGCAGTTCTTC. Protein product: CADGWTGSSSYNEQFF. The chain couples TRBV2 to TRBJ2-1; 8 nucleotides match TRBD1. The germline V gene has CDR1 SNHLY and CDR2 FYNNEI. The ends lost 11 bases at V and 0 bases at J; junction bases unmatched: 12. This CDR3 has 16 residues.

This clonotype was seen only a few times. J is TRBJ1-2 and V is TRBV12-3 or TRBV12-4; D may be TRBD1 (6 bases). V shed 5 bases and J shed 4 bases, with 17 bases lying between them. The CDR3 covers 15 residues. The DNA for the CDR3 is TGTGCCAGCAGTCCCACAGGGCCGGGCCTCTATGGCTACACCTTC. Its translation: CASSPTGPGLYGYTF.

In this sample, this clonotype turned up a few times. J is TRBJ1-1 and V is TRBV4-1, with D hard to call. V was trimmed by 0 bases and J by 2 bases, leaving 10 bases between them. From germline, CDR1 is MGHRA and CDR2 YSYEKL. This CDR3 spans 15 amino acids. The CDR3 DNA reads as TGCGCCAGCAGCCAAGATGGCAGACCAAACACTGAAGCTTTCTTT. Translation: CASSQDGRPNTEAFF.

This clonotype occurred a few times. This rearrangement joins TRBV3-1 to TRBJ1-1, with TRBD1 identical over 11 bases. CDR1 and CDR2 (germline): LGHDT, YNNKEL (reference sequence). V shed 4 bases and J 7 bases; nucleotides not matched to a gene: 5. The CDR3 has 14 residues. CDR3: CASSPGQGEIEAFF. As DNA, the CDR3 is TGTGCCAGCAGCCCGGGACAGGGGGAGATTGAAGCTTTCTTT.

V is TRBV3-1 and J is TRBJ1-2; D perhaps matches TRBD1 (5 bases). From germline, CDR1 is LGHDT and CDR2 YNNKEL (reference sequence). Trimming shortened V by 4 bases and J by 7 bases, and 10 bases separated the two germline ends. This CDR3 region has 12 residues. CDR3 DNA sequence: TGTGCCAGCAGCCCCCAGGGAGTTGGCTACACCTTC. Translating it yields CASSPQGVGYTF.

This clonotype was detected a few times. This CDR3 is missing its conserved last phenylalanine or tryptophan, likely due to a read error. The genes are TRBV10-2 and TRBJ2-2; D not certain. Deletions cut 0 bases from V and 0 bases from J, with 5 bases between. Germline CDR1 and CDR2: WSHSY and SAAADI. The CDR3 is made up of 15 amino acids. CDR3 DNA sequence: TGCGCCAGCAGTGAGTCGGCTACGAACACCGGGGAGCTGTTTCTT. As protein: CASSESATNTGELFL.